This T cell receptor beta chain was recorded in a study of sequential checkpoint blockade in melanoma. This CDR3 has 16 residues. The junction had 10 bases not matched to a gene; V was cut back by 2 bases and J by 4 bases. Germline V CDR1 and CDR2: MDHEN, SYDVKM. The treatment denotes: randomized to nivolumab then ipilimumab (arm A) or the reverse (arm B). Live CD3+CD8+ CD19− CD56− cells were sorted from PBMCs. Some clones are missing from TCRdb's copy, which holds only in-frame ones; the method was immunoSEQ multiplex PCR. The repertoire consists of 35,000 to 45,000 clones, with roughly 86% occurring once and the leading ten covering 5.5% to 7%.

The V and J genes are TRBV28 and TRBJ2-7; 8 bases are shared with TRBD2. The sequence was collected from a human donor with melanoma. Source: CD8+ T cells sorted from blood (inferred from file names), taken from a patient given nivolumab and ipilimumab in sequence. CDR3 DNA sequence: TGTGCCAGCAGTTTAACGGGGGGGCACCTTTTATACGAGCAGTACTTC. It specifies CASSLTGGHLLYEQYF.